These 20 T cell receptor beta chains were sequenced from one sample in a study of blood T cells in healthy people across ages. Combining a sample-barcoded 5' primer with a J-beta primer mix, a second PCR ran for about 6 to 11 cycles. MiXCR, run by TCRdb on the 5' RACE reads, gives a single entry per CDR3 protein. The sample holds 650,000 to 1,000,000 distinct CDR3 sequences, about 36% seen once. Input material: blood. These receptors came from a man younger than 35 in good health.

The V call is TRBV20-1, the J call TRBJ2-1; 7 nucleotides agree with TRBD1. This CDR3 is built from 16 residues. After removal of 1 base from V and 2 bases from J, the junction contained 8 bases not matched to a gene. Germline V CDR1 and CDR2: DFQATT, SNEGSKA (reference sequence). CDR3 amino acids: CSARGPHRGPYNEQFF. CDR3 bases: TGCAGTGCTAGAGGTCCCCACAGGGGTCCCTACAATGAGCAGTTCTTC.

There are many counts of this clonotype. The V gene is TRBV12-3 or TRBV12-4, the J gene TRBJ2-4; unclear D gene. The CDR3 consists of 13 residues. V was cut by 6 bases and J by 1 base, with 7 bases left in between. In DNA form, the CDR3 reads TGTGCCAGCAGGCCCGACGCCAAAAACATTCAGTACTTC. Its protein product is CASRPDAKNIQYF.

CDR3 sequence (DNA): TGTGCCAGCAGCTGGGAGGGCAGCCTGAACACTGAAGCTTTCTTT. It translates to CASSWEGSLNTEAFF. The chain couples TRBV7-2 to TRBJ1-1; no clear D. The CDR3 contains 15 residues. The V and J ends lost 4 bases and 0 bases respectively, with 12 bases between them. Germline V gene sequence: CDR1 SGHTA, CDR2 FQGNSA.

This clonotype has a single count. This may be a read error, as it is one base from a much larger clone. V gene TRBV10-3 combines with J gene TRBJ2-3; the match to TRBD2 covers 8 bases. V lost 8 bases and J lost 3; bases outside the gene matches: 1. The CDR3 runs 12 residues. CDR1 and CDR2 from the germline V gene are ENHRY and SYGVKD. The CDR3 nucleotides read TGTGCCATCTGCGGGGGGACAGATACGCAGTATTTT. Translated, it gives CAICGGTDTQYF.

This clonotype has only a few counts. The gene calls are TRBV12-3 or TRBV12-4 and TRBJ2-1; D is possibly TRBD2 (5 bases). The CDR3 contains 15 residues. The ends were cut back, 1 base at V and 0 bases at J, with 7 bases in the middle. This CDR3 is CASSLGSGSYNEQFF. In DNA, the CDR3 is TGTGCCAGCAGTTTAGGCAGCGGCTCCTACAATGAGCAGTTCTTC.

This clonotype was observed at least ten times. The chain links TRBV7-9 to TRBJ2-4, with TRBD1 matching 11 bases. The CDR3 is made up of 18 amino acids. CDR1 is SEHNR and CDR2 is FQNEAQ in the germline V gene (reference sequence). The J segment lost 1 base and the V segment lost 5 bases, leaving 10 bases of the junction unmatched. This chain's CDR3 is CASSPGTGGLMAKNIQYF. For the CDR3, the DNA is TGTGCCAGCAGCCCCGGGACAGGGGGGCTGATGGCCAAAAACATTCAGTACTTC. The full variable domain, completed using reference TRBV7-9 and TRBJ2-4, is DTGVSQNPRHKITKRGQNVTFRCDPISEHNRLYWYRQTLGQGPEFLTYFQNEAQLEKSRLLSDRFSAERPKGSFSTLEIQRTEQGDSAMYLCASSPGTGGLMAKNIQYFGAGTRLSVL.

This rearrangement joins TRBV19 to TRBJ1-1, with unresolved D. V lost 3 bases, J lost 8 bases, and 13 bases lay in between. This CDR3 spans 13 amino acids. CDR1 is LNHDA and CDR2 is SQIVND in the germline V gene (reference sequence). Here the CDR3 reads CASSMIPPGEAFF. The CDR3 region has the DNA TGTGCCAGTAGTATGATCCCTCCTGGGGAAGCTTTCTTT.

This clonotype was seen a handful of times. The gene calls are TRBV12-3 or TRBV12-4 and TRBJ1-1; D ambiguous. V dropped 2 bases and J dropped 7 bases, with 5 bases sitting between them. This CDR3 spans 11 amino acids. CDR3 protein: CASSLSHEAFF. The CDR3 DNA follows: TGTGCCAGCAGTTTATCGCATGAAGCTTTCTTT.

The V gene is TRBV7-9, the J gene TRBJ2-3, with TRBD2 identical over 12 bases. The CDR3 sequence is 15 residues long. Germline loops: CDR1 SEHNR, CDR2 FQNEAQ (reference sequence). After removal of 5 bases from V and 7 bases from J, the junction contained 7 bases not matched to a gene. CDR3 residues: CASSRTSGDTNTQYF. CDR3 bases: TGTGCCAGCAGCCGGACTAGCGGGGATACTAATACGCAGTATTTT.

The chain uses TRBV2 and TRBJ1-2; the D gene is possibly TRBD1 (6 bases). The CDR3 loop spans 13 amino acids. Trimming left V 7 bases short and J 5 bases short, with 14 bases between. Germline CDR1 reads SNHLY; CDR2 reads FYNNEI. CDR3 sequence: CASKRQGQYGYTF. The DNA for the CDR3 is TGTGCCAGCAAGCGCCAAGGACAGTATGGCTACACCTTC. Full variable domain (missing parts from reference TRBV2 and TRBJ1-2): EPEVTQTPSHQVTQMGQEVILRCVPISNHLYFYWYRQILGQKVEFLVSFYNNEISEKSEIFDDQFSVERPDGSNFTLKIRSTKLEDSAMYFCASKRQGQYGYTFGSGTRLTVV.

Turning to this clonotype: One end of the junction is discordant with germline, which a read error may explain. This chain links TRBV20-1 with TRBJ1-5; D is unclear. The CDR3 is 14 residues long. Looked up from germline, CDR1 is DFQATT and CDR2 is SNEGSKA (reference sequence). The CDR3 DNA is TGCAGTGCTAGAACCGACCTAAGCAATCAGCCCCGGCATTTT. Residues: CSARTDLSNQPRHF.

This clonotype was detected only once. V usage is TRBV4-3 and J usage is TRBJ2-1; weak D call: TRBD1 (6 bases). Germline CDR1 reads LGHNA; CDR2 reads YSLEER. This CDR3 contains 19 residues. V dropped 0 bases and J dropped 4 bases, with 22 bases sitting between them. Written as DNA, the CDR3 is TGCGCCAGCAGCCAAGATCCTCACGGTAGCCTAGGGGGTTACAATGAGCAGTTCTTC. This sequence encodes CASSQDPHGSLGGYNEQFF.

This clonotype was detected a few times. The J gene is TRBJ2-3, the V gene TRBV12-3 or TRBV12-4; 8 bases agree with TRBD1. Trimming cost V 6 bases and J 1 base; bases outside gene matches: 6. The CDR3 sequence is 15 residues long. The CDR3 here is CASSQGAQGTDTQYF. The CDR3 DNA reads TGTGCCAGCAGCCAGGGGGCTCAAGGCACAGATACGCAGTATTTT.

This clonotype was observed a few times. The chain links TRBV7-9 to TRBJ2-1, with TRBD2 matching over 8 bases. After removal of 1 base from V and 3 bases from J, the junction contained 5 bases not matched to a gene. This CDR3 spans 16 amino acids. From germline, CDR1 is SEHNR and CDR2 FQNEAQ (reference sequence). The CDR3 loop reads CASSLVASGLYNEQFF. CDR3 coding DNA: TGTGCCAGCAGCTTAGTGGCTAGCGGGCTCTACAATGAGCAGTTCTTC.

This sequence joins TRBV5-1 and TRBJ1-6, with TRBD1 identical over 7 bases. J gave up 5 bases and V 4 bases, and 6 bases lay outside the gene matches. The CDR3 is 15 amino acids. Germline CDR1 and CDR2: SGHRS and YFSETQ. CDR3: CASSTGQNDNSPLHF. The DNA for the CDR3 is TGCGCCAGCAGCACGGGACAGAACGATAATTCACCCCTCCACTTT. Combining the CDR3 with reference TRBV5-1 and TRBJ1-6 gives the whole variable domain KAGVTQTPRYLIKTRGQQVTLSCSPISGHRSVSWYQQTPGQGLQFLFEYFSETQRNKGNFPGRFSGRQFSNSRSEMNVSTLELGDSALYLCASSTGQNDNSPLHFGNGTRLTVT.

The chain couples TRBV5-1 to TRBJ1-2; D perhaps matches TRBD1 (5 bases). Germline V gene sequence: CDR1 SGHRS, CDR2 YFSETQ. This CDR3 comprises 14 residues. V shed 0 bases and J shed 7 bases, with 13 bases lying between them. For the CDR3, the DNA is TGCGCCAGCAGCTTGGATCCAGGGACGAGTGGCTACACCTTC. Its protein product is CASSLDPGTSGYTF.

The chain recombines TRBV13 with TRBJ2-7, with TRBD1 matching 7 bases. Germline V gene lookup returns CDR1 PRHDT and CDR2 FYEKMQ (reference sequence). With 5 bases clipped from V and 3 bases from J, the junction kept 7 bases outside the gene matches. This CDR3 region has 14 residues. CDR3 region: CASSPRQGHYEQYF. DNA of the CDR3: TGTGCCAGCAGCCCCCGACAGGGCCACTACGAGCAGTACTTC. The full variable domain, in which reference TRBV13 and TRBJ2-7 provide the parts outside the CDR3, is AAGVIQSPRHLIKEKRETATLKCYPIPRHDTVYWYQQGPGQDPQFLISFYEKMQSDKGSIPDRFSAQQFSDYHSELNMSSLELGDSALYFCASSPRQGHYEQYFGPGTRLTVT.

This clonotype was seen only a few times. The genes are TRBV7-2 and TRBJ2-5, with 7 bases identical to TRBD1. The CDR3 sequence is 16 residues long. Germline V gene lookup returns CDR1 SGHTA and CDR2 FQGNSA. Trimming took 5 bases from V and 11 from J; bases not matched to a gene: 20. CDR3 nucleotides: TGTGCCAGCAGCCACTTGGGCAGGGGGTTTTACAATGAGCAGTACTTC. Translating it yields CASSHLGRGFYNEQYF.

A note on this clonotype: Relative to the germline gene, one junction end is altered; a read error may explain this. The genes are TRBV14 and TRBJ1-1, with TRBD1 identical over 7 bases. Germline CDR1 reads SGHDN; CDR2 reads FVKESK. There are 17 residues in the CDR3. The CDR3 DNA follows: TGTGCCAGCAGCCAAGATTCGACAGGGACGGGGAACGCTGAAGCTTTCTTT. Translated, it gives CASSQDSTGTGNAEAFF.

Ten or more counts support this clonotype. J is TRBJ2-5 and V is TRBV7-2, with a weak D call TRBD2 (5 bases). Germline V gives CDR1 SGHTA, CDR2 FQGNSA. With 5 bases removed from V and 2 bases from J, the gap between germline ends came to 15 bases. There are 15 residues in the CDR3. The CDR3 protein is CASSGMEVVQETQYF. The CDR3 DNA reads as TGTGCCAGCAGCGGGATGGAGGTAGTACAAGAGACCCAGTACTTC.